This T cell receptor beta chain was documented in a study of blood T cell repertoires in COVID-19. Turning to the study itself: The samples span acute and convalescent COVID-19 from the United States, Italy and Spain. The cDNA or gDNA used as material had been derived from T cells, B-cell-depleted T cells, or PBMCs.

Trimming removed 0 bases at V and 1 base at J, with 8 bases between. Germline assignment: CDR1 SGHTA and CDR2 FQGTGA. CDR3 length equals 15 residues. In the study's own analysis: Nucleated cell counts were estimated from reference gene primer amplification. The assay was immunoSEQ multiplex PCR, and TCRdb's table has in-frame clones only and misses some. Clonal size and the V and J genes are those of that table, whereas D and trimming came from the DNA. The sample consists of 130,000 to 150,000 clones, around nine tenths of them appearing once. Material for sequencing was peripheral blood. This chain joins TRBV7-3 and TRBJ2-3, with D tentatively TRBD2 (5 bases). The receptor's source is a woman between 35 and 50 years old with acute or convalescent COVID-19. CDR3 bases: TGTGCCAGCAGCTTAACCGGGGTAGGCACAGATACGCAGTATTTT. This gives the protein CASSLTGVGTDTQYF.